This T cell receptor (beta chain) came from a study of T cell responses to AZD1222 COVID-19 vaccine. Study as a whole: Analysis merged second doses at about 4 or about 12 weeks.

Study-level points and caveats: The study identified only five or six AZD1222 recipients as seropositive at baseline. Donors were mostly white British, more females; clonal diversity possibly underestimated. Vaccine-associated CD4 TCRs spanned spike, dominant at 160-218 and 743-854.

Between the trimmed V and J ends, which lost 1 base and 3 bases, there was a span of 16 bases. Germline V lookup: CDR1 SGHTA, CDR2 FQGNSA. CDR3 length: 18 amino acids. The table came from immunoSEQ multiplex PCR; TCRdb's copy has only in-frame clones and leaves some out. In the table there are about 140,000 clones, 92% of which are singletons. With respect to this clone: Its specificity is unknown.

Sample: peripheral blood, taken on day 0 of AZD1222 vaccination. This chain links TRBV7-2 with TRBJ1-6; D gene unclear. This sequence originates from an adult in good health. The CDR3 reads CASSLEGFWASYNSPLHF. The CDR3 nucleotides are TGTGCCAGCAGCTTAGAAGGGTTTTGGGCCAGCTATAATTCACCCCTCCACTTT.